This T cell receptor (beta chain) was recovered during a study of blood T cell repertoires in COVID-19 (dated by TCRdb to 2019 to 2021). About the investigation overall: Collaborator samples came from the United States, Italy and Spain and covered acute and convalescent phases of COVID-19. The repertoires were released in a freely available public database intended as a resource for research on the immune response to SARS-CoV-2. The sample metadata nearly always contained a de-identified subject ID, COVID-19 status, age in years and sex. The prospective study material was composed of cDNA or gDNA derived from T cells, B-cell-depleted T cells, or PBMCs. Where HLA class I and class II types were available, the types were taken from metadata supplied by the sample provider, not from assay-based typing. Subjects who had been exposed to COVID-19, were actively infected with it, or had recovered from it provided the deeply sampled blood TCRbeta repertoires that made up the dataset. Samples were obtained from the ongoing ImmuneRACE study (first 160 participants) and from some 1,300 subjects provided by 6 global collaborators.

Details on this clone: There is no known antigen for this receptor. No clone much larger than this one lies a single base away; base qualities are absent.

Spanning cysteine to phenylalanine, the CDR3 consists of 13 amino acids. The kept DNA is CDR3 alone, 39 bases in frame from the first base. V is shortened by 1 base, J by 3 bases, and the region joining them spans 6 bases. Collaborating institutions collected whole blood in K2EDTA tubes following their own protocols. Collaborator samples were shipped for TCRbeta analysis as frozen whole blood, isolated PBMCs, or DNA extracted from either sample type. TCRbeta CDR3 regions were amplified from genomic DNA using the immunoSEQ Assay, a bias-controlled multiplex PCR. In the source study's methods: The number of nucleated cells in each sample was estimated by amplification of reference gene primers within the assay. To quantify the absolute abundance of each unique TCRbeta CDR3 rearrangement, sequence reads were collapsed and filtered. For each sample, productive Simpson clonality was calculated as the square root of Simpson's diversity index over productive rearrangements. Not all clones reach the TCRdb copy of this immuneACCESS table, which keeps in-frame sequences only. Checked studies attribute under half of the gap to unresolved V genes and leave the rest unexplained. That table supplies the V and J calls and clone size; D and trimming were determined from the DNA. This sample has about 210,000 clones in its table, and about nine tenths of those were observed once. The biggest ten clones account for around 1.5% of the sample.

General study outcomes and caveats: The quantity of clinical and demographic metadata differed by source and by participant and was supplied without curation.

Material for sequencing was peripheral blood. This receptor chain uses TRBV12-3 or TRBV12-4 and TRBJ1-2; no confident D gene assignment can be made. This TCR was recovered from a man younger than 35 with active or convalescent COVID-19. This receptor has the CDR3 CASSLESYYGYTF. The DNA sequence is given as TGTGCCAGCAGTTTAGAATCCTACTATGGCTACACCTTC.